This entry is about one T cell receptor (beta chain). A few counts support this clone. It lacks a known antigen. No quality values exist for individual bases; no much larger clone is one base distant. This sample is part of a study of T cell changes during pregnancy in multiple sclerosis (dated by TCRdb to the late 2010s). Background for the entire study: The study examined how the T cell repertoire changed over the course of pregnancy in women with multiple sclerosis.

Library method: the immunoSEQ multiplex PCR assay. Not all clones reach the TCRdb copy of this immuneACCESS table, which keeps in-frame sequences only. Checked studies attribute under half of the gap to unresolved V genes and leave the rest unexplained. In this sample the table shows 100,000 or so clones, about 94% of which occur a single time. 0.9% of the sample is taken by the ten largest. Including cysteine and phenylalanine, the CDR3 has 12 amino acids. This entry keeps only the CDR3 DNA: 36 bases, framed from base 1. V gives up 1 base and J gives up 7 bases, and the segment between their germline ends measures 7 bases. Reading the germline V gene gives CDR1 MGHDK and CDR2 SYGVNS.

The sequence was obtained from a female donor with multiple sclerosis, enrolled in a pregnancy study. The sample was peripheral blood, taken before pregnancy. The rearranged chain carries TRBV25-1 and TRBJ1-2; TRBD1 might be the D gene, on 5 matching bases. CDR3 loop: CASSEWGRGYTF. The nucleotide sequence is TGTGCCAGCAGTGAATGGGGCCGTGGCTACACCTTC.